This TCR beta chain was sequenced during a study of sequential checkpoint blockade in melanoma. Assay used: immunoSEQ multiplex PCR; TCRdb lists only in-frame clones, some missing. The table shows over 20,000 clones, with around 80% occurring only once. Noted treatment: randomized to nivolumab then ipilimumab (arm A) or the reverse (arm B). PBMC sorting kept live CD3+CD8+ cells without CD19 or CD56. Specimen: CD8+ T cells sorted from blood (inferred from file names), collected from a patient given nivolumab and ipilimumab in sequence. This TCR was sampled from a human donor with melanoma.

CDR3 nucleotide sequence: TGTGCCAGCAGCCAAGGGGCCGAAGCAAATCAGCCCCAGCATTTT. Its protein is CASSQGAEANQPQHF. The gene calls are TRBV4-2 and TRBJ1-5; D not certain. Deletions cut 1 base from V and 4 bases from J, with 11 bases between. The CDR3 runs 15 residues. Germline CDR1 LGHNA, CDR2 YNFKEQ.